This TCR beta chain was recovered during a study of cytomegalovirus exposure and HLA in healthy donors. The germline CDR1 and CDR2 sequences are LNHNV and YYDKDF (reference sequence). V was pared by 1 base and J by 7 bases, with 11 bases between. CDR3 size: 14 residues. PCR primers comprised 60 Vbeta and 13 Jbeta primers. Some clones are missing from TCRdb's copy, which holds only in-frame ones; the method was immunoSEQ multiplex PCR. The sample yields some 120,000 clones, about 86% seen once. Sequenced material: PBMCs. This chain connects TRBV15 to TRBJ2-4; D may be TRBD1 (7 bases). The clonotype was recovered from a woman in her 30s in good health and CMV-seronegative. The CDR3 is CATSRGAGGNIQYF. The CDR3 nucleotides are TGTGCCACCAGCAGAGGGGCAGGGGGGAACATTCAGTACTTC.